Listed below are T cell receptor beta chains from one sample, sequenced in a study of cytomegalovirus exposure and HLA in healthy donors. TCRdb's copy holds only in-frame clones and misses some; the assay was immunoSEQ multiplex PCR. The sample lists more than 85,000 clones, around 80% occurring once. The sample was PBMCs. The receptors here all came from a female donor in good health and CMV-seropositive. CDR3s leave out the opening cysteine and the closing phenylalanine or tryptophan. A D gene is named only where the DNA matches it firmly.

j_call d_call cdr3_length v_call cdr3_aa
TRBJ2-5 NA 11 TRBV2 ASADSVQETQY
TRBJ2-3 TRBD1 14 TRBV6-5 ASSYAGQGSTDTQY
TRBJ2-2 NA 14 TRBV27 ASSPYPPGGTGELF
TRBJ1-1 NA 12 TRBV5-6 ASSYRGGDTEAF
TRBJ2-2 TRBD2 16 TRBV4-2 ASSPGLAGGSGTGELF
TRBJ2-6 NA 13 TRBV30 AWSVGGSGANVLT
TRBJ2-7 TRBD1 12 TRBV29-1 SVVRQGVRDEQY
TRBJ2-4 NA 19 TRBV12-2 ASRLADPPGMQLLAKNIQY
TRBJ2-1 TRBD2 13 TRBV25-1 ASRGTSGSVNEQF
TRBJ1-2 TRBD1 10 TRBV7-2 ASSPDREGYT
TRBJ1-2 TRBD1 15 TRBV7-9 ASSDPGTGRANYGYT
TRBJ2-6 TRBD1 15 TRBV7-9 ASSLSDRGAGANGLT
TRBJ2-7 NA 13 TRBV5-6 ASSSPGSGSYEQY
TRBJ2-5 TRBD2 13 TRBV7-7 ASSLQRGRRETQY
TRBJ2-7 NA 12 TRBV6-1 ASSEEGPTYEQY
TRBJ1-2 TRBD1 15 TRBV7-2 ASSLAIQGARGYGYT
TRBJ2-7 TRBD2 13 TRBV6-5 ASSRLAGVGHEQY
TRBJ1-2 NA 10 TRBV7-9 SSSLVVNGYT
TRBJ1-2 NA 11 TRBV11-2 ASSLAGLHGYT
TRBJ1-5 NA 15 TRBV2 ASRRDPTGRGGQPQH
TRBJ2-7 NA 10 TRBV27 ASSGHSYEQY
TRBJ1-1 NA 12 TRBV7-9 ASSLKGGYTEAF
TRBJ1-1 NA 13 TRBV4-3 ASSQDMGLGRQAF
TRBJ2-1 TRBD2 13 TRBV6-5 ASRLGLAAWNEQF
TRBJ2-1 NA 13 TRBV19 ASSRARGAQNEQF
TRBJ1-2 NA 15 TRBV5-6 ASSLGSLRGSGYGYT
TRBJ2-1 TRBD1 13 TRBV13 ASLTIRDRGGEQF
TRBJ1-1 NA 10 TRBV5-6 ASSLAEGGNF
TRBJ2-7 NA 9 TRBV25-1 ASRGGYEQY
TRBJ1-1 NA 14 TRBV11-2 ASSLGPGRGNTEAF
TRBJ1-2 NA 13 TRBV5-5 ASSWSGGTNYGYT
TRBJ2-1 NA 11 TRBV10-1 ASSESAQGEQF
TRBJ1-1 NA 11 TRBV5-4 ASSLRGGSEAF
TRBJ2-7 NA 13 TRBV6-1 ASSEYSLSSYEQY
TRBJ1-3 NA 12 TRBV30 AWRRGGTGNTIY
TRBJ1-1 NA 11 TRBV6-5 ASNVQGSTEAF
TRBJ2-1 TRBD2 12 TRBV2 ASTGGLGYNEQF
TRBJ2-7 NA 12 TRBV6-6 ASTPGGEDVRQY
TRBJ2-2 TRBD1 13 TRBV7-6 ASSPGTGNTGELF
TRBJ1-1 NA 15 TRBV7-2 ASSLELGGRQNTEAF
TRBJ2-3 TRBD2 15 TRBV2 ASSKGGTSGSTDTQY
TRBJ2-2 TRBD1 14 TRBV30 AWSGGGQGYAGELF
TRBJ1-3 NA 14 TRBV7-9 ASSPTGGPTGNTIY
TRBJ2-1 NA 12 TRBV7-8 ASSPLRSANEQF
TRBJ2-5 TRBD1 12 TRBV7-9 ASSSGQGKETQY
TRBJ2-5 TRBD2 14 TRBV11-2 ASSPRGSGGAKTQY
TRBJ2-2 NA 11 TRBV6-5 ASRRGYTGELF
TRBJ2-2 NA 9 TRBV30 AWSRSGELF
TRBJ2-3 TRBD2 14 TRBV5-5 ASSGGLAGTTDTQY
TRBJ2-7 TRBD2 10 TRBV30 AWKAGAYEQY
TRBJ2-1 TRBD2 12 TRBV29-1 SVLPLGEGFEQF